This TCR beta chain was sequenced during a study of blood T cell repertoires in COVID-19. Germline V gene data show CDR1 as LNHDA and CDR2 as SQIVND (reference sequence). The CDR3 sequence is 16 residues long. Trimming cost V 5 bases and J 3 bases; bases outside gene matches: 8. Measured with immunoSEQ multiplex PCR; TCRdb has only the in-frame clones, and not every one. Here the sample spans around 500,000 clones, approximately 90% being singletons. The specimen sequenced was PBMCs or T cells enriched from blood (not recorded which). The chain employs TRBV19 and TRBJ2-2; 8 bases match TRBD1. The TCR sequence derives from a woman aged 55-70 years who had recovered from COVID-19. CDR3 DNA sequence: TGTGCCAGTAGTCCGCGGACAGGGCTGGACACCGGGGAGCTGTTTTTT. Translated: CASSPRTGLDTGELFF. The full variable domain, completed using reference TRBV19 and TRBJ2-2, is DGGITQSPKYLFRKEGQNVTLSCEQNLNHDAMYWYRQDPGQGLRLIYYSQIVNDFQKGDIAEGYSVSREKKESFPLTVTSAQKNPTAFYLCASSPRTGLDTGELFFGEGSRLTVL.